Shown below are 13 T cell receptor beta chains from a single sample sequenced in a study of T cell repertoires in aging, cancer and after chemotherapy. Rearranged V-D-J TRB sequences were amplified with a mixed TRB-A/B primer pool. TCRdb fed the multiplex PCR reads into MiXCR, producing one record per CDR3 protein. Here the sample spans over a thousand distinct CDR3 sequences, almost 30% being singletons. The template was genomic DNA from peripheral blood, not RNA. The sample consisted of blood. The source is a human donor with a solid tumor.

This clonotype rates as medium-sized. The gene calls are TRBV5-1 and TRBJ2-1; 10 positions match TRBD2. CDR3 length: 15 amino acids. Germline V gene lookup returns CDR1 SGHRS and CDR2 YFSETQ. The trim removed 0 bases at V and 10 bases at J, leaving 7 bases unmatched. The CDR3 region has the DNA TGCGCCAGCAGCTTGGCCCCTAGCGGGAGTCAAGAGCAGTTCTTC. Its protein product is CASSLAPSGSQEQFF.

Judged by abundance, this clonotype is medium-sized. The V gene is TRBV12-3 or TRBV12-4, the J gene TRBJ2-7; TRBD1 matches at 8 bases. This CDR3 has 13 amino acids. Trimming took 7 bases from V and 5 from J; bases not matched to a gene: 7. The CDR3 is CASTPGQANEQYF. CDR3 nucleotide sequence: TGTGCCAGCACCCCGGGACAGGCCAACGAGCAGTACTTC.

This clonotype was detected a few times. This chain connects TRBV28 to TRBJ2-7, with TRBD2 matching 9 bases. J lost 5 bases, V lost 7 bases, and 9 bases had no gene match. Germline V gene sequence: CDR1 MDHEN, CDR2 SYDVKM. This CDR3 comprises 14 residues. DNA of the CDR3: TGTGCCAGCATTCCCGGCGGGAGGGCCGACGAGCAGTACTTC. It codes for CASIPGGRADEQYF.

This clonotype is labeled large. The CDR3 loop is CASSQDRTSHSDEQYF. Here the CDR3 DNA reads TGTGCCAGCAGCCAAGATCGCACTAGCCACAGTGACGAGCAGTACTTC. V is TRBV4-2 and J is TRBJ2-7, with a tentative D call TRBD2 (6 bases). Germline-derived CDR1 and CDR2 are LGHNA and YNFKEQ. V was pared by 0 bases and J by 5 bases, with 17 bases between. The CDR3 consists of 16 residues.

In this sample, this clonotype is medium-sized (0.01 to 0.1%). The chain recombines TRBV14 with TRBJ2-7; D not certain. The CDR3 is 14 residues long. Trimming took 4 bases from V and 6 from J, leaving 16 bases between them. Germline CDR1 and CDR2: SGHDN and FVKESK. This chain's CDR3 is CASSPWHTLAEQYF. The CDR3 nucleotides read TGTGCCAGCAGCCCCTGGCACACCTTGGCCGAGCAGTACTTC.

By sample fraction, this clonotype is hyperexpanded. This rearrangement joins TRBV19 to TRBJ2-7; 9 bases are shared with TRBD1. V was clipped by 6 bases and J by 6 bases; unmatched bases: 9. Germline CDR1 and CDR2: LNHDA and SQIVND (reference sequence). This CDR3 spans 14 amino acids. The CDR3 nucleotides are TGTGCCAGTAGCCCGACAGGGGGAATCGGCGAGCAGTACTTC. Protein: CASSPTGGIGEQYF. Together with reference TRBV19 and TRBJ2-7, the CDR3 gives the full variable domain: DGGITQSPKYLFRKEGQNVTLSCEQNLNHDAMYWYRQDPGQGLRLIYYSQIVNDFQKGDIAEGYSVSREKKESFPLTVTSAQKNPTAFYLCASSPTGGIGEQYFGPGTRLTVT.

For this clonotype: Since a much larger clone is just one base distant, this may be a read error. The chain links TRBV18 to TRBJ1-2; D remains unclear. Germline CDR1 reads KGHSH; CDR2 reads LQKENI. V lost 2 bases, J lost 0 bases, and 13 bases lay in between. The CDR3 loop spans 16 amino acids. CDR3 loop: CASSPSVVQTNYGYTF. CDR3 bases: TGTGCCAGCTCACCATCGGTAGTACAGACTAACTATGGCTACACCTTC.

This clonotype is deemed large (0.1 to 1%). The genes are TRBV6-4 and TRBJ2-1; TRBD2 matches at 11 bases. V shed 6 bases, J shed 10 bases, and the junction held 14 bases outside the gene matches. The CDR3 runs 16 residues. Germline-derived CDR1 and CDR2 are MRHNA and SNTAGT. CDR3 bases: TGTGCCAGCAGCGAAAATTTAGCGGGAGGGCCGGAGGAGCAGTTCTTC. It is translated as CASSENLAGGPEEQFF.

This clonotype rates as medium-sized. The chain has TRBV12-3 or TRBV12-4 and TRBJ2-2; 8 bases agree with TRBD2. This CDR3 comprises 15 residues. The junction had 7 bases not matched to a gene; V was cut back by 5 bases and J by 5 bases. The CDR3 spells CASSGLALFTGELFF. As DNA, the CDR3 is TGTGCCAGCAGTGGACTAGCCCTCTTTACCGGGGAGCTGTTTTTT.

By share, this clonotype counts as medium-sized. The chain links TRBV20-1 to TRBJ2-7, with 7 bases aligning to TRBD1. After removal of 3 bases from V and 6 bases from J, the junction contained 11 bases not matched to a gene. Germline CDR1 DFQATT, CDR2 SNEGSKA (reference sequence). The CDR3 loop spans 14 amino acids. The CDR3 loop reads CSASSPDRAVEQYF. CDR3 DNA: TGCAGTGCTAGTTCCCCCGACAGGGCGGTCGAGCAGTACTTC.

This clonotype is judged large. The chain combines TRBV19 with TRBJ2-4; TRBD2 might be the D (5 bases). Looked up from germline, CDR1 is LNHDA and CDR2 is SQIVND (reference sequence). Trimming pared 4 bases from V and 7 bases from J, leaving 17 bases between. The CDR3 loop spans 15 amino acids. CDR3 coding DNA: TGTGCCAGTAGTACCCTGACGGGATCCAGCAACATTCAGTACTTC. It specifies CASSTLTGSSNIQYF.

The chain employs TRBV21-1 and TRBJ2-6; the DNA was not compared with TRBD1, the D call given in the table. TRBV21-1 is deemed a pseudogene. The CDR3 loop spans 18 amino acids. CDR3 DNA sequence: TGTGCCAGCAGCCCGGCCGACAGGGCACGCTCTGGGGCCAACGTCCTGACTTTC. Residues: CASSPADRARSGANVLTF.

This clonotype is medium-sized (0.01 to 0.1%). The chain recombines TRBV28 with TRBJ2-3; possibly TRBD2 for D (6 bases). Trimming cost V 6 bases and J 3 bases, with 7 bases left between them. The CDR3 totals 12 residues. The germline V gene has CDR1 MDHEN and CDR2 SYDVKM. CDR3 residues: CASRAGTDTQYF. As DNA, the CDR3 is TGTGCCAGCAGGGCGGGAACAGATACGCAGTATTTT. Drawing the rest from reference TRBV28 and TRBJ2-3, the complete variable domain is DVKVTQSSRYLVKRTGEKVFLECVQDMDHENMFWYRQDPGLGLRLIYFSYDVKMKEKGDIPEGYSVSREKKERFSLILESASTNQTSMYLCASRAGTDTQYFGPGTRLTVL.